This section outlines one TCR beta chain sequence together with its context. Its antigen is unidentified. Germline lookup yields CDR1 SNHLY and CDR2 FYNNEI. V was clipped by 10 bases and J by 2 bases, with 14 bases between them. The CDR3 spans 13 residues. This entry is derived from a study of T cells after yellow fever vaccination. Study results and limitations: At 96% for CD4 and just over 85% for CD8, most primary-vaccination clones showed up again after the booster. Only a minor proportion of clonotypes was detected across both CD4 and CD8 compartments. Abundant bulk-derived clonotypes could contaminate FACS-sorted repertoires.

TCR cDNA was made by 5'RACE template switching, adding a universal primer site and UMIs. MiXCR was run by TCRdb on the 5' RACE reads, yielding one entry per CDR3 protein. Here the sample spans approximately 510,000 distinct CDR3 sequences, 21% being singletons. This chain uses TRBV2 with TRBJ2-5, with TRBD1 as a possible D gene (5 bases). This material consisted of PBMCs, taken 20 to 25 days after the first yellow fever vaccination. This TCR came from a man aged 18 to 29 who received the YFV17D yellow fever vaccine. The CDR3 here is CATHGASQETQYF. CDR3 bases: TGTGCCACTCATGGGGCTAGTCAAGAGACCCAGTACTTC. Full variable domain (missing parts from reference TRBV2 and TRBJ2-5): EPEVTQTPSHQVTQMGQEVILRCVPISNHLYFYWYRQILGQKVEFLVSFYNNEISEKSEIFDDQFSVERPDGSNFTLKIRSTKLEDSAMYFCATHGASQETQYFGPGTRLLVL.